Listed below are T cell receptor beta chains from one sample, sequenced in a study of blood T cell repertoires in COVID-19. Sequencing used immunoSEQ multiplex PCR; TCRdb keeps in-frame clones, though not all of them. The sample contains about 230,000 clones, more than 65% of which appear only once. Sequencing used peripheral blood. Every receptor here comes from a man aged 40-50 years who had recovered from COVID-19. Each CDR3 is given with its conserved first and last residue. Only part of the rows carry a size: once, few, many, or a class if the clone is expanded.

j_gene	v_gene	abundance	CDR3aa
TRBJ2-1	TRBV7-2	.	CASSLRTGRYNEQFF
TRBJ1-1	TRBV11-2	few	CASSIYRDLGAFF
TRBJ2-6	TRBV7-2	.	CASSPLRGAGANVLTF
TRBJ2-7	TRBV30	.	CAWSVRGSEQYF
TRBJ2-3	TRBV21-1	once	CASSSRLGGGPADTQYF
TRBJ1-6	TRBV6-1	once	CASSEAYGQGDTSPLHF
TRBJ2-7	TRBV7-2	.	CASSLAAEGSYEQYF
TRBJ2-2	TRBV3-1/TRBV3-2	.	CASSSVTGELFF
TRBJ2-2	TRBV11-2	.	CASSLVYTGELFF
TRBJ1-3	TRBV30	.	CAWGRYSGNTIYF
TRBJ2-2	TRBV7-2	.	CASSPRRTVANTGELFF
TRBJ2-7	TRBV7-8	.	CASSWMGGGSSYEQYF
TRBJ1-2	TRBV27	once	CASSPHPGQANYGYTF
TRBJ1-5	TRBV12-3/TRBV12-4	.	CASSTSNQPQHF
TRBJ2-7	TRBV5-1	.	CASSGRLRAGGQGEQYF
TRBJ1-1	TRBV30	.	CAWSDEPGQRVLVDTEAFF
TRBJ1-5	TRBV5-6	once	CASSFTGGVQPQHF
TRBJ1-2	TRBV25-1	once	CASSSPGQVYGYTF
TRBJ2-3	TRBV6-5	.	CASSYVAGGLGNTQYF
TRBJ2-7	TRBV21-1	.	CASEGASYEQYF
TRBJ2-2	TRBV18	.	CASSQGTGLNTGELFF
TRBJ2-7	TRBV7-8	.	CASSSLAGLAIHEQYF
TRBJ2-5	TRBV10-3	.	CAISAPGGQAETQYF
TRBJ2-5	TRBV4-3	.	CASSQDGQGRNF
TRBJ2-3	TRBV7-9	.	CASSLVGLEGTQYF
TRBJ1-2	TRBV6-6	.	CASSYSGSYGYTF
TRBJ1-2	TRBV14	.	CASSLGTGHYTF
TRBJ2-1	TRBV30	.	CAWNSGGVYNEQFF
TRBJ1-1	TRBV9	many	CASSVLSDTEAFF
TRBJ1-1	TRBV6-6	.	CASSLDRGAFF
TRBJ1-1	TRBV19	few	CASSITGVPEAFF
TRBJ2-2	TRBV11-2	.	CASSSRTRGFGELFF
TRBJ2-5	TRBV10-1	few	CASSGDIIETQYF
TRBJ2-7	TRBV5-1	few	CASSRTASYEQYF
TRBJ1-3	TRBV7-9	.	CASSLERAGLSGNTIYF
TRBJ2-7	TRBV21-1	once	CASTPSGETVYEQYF
TRBJ2-5	TRBV7-9	.	CASSPSQGAGETQYF
TRBJ2-7	TRBV5-1	.	CASSLEGGASRGEQYF
TRBJ2-5	TRBV5-1	few	CASSLTSGRQETQYF
TRBJ1-1	TRBV7-2	.	CASSLGAGMNTEAFF